The 4 T cell receptor beta chains given below trace back to one sample, sequenced in a study of T cells in Graves' hyperthyroidism and ophthalmopathy. Amplification targeted TCR beta CDR3 regions from RNA transcripts. A first-round RT-PCR of the TCR CDR3 used the HTBI primer set. One entry per CDR3 protein, called by TCRdb with MiXCR from the multiplex PCR reads. The repertoire holds 400,000 to 600,000 distinct CDR3 sequences, with 15% to 20% as singletons. Sequencing was done on a sample of blood. The receptors were gathered from a woman in her thirties with Graves' ophthalmopathy.

This clonotype was counted ten times or more. The chain recombines TRBV30 with TRBJ1-3; no clear D. Germline V gives CDR1 GTSNPN, CDR2 SVGIG (reference sequence). This CDR3 has 15 amino acids. V lost 1 base to trimming and J lost 2 bases, with 12 bases between them. Here the CDR3 reads CAWSARGDPGNTIYF. The CDR3 DNA reads as TGTGCCTGGAGTGCCCGGGGTGATCCTGGAAACACCATATATTTT.

This clonotype showed up many times. V is TRBV11-2 and J is TRBJ2-7; 8 bases are shared with TRBD1. The CDR3 has 16 residues. The junction had 14 bases not matched to a gene; V was cut back by 5 bases and J by 5 bases. The germline V gene has CDR1 SGHAT and CDR2 FQNNGV. CDR3 loop: CASSVNGQGAFNEQYF. In DNA, the CDR3 is TGTGCCAGCAGCGTAAACGGACAGGGCGCATTCAACGAGCAGTACTTC.

This clonotype was found many times. The V and J genes are TRBV5-1 and TRBJ1-4; D possibly corresponds to TRBD1 (5 bases). Germline-derived CDR1 and CDR2 are SGHRS and YFSETQ. CDR3 length: 14 residues. Trimming removed 4 bases from V and 3 bases from J, with 10 bases in between. The CDR3 coding sequence is TGCGCCAGCAGCCCCACGGGGGCTAATGAAAAACTGTTTTTT. It yields the protein CASSPTGANEKLFF.

V gene TRBV5-6 combines with J gene TRBJ1-2, with D possibly TRBD1 on 5 matching bases. The CDR3 extends over 14 amino acids. CDR1 and CDR2 (germline): SGHDT, YYEEEE. Trimming cost V 4 bases and J 3 bases, with 13 bases left between them. The CDR3 loop reads CASSELGRYYGYTF. The CDR3 bases are TGTGCCAGCAGCGAACTGGGACGGTACTATGGCTACACCTTC.